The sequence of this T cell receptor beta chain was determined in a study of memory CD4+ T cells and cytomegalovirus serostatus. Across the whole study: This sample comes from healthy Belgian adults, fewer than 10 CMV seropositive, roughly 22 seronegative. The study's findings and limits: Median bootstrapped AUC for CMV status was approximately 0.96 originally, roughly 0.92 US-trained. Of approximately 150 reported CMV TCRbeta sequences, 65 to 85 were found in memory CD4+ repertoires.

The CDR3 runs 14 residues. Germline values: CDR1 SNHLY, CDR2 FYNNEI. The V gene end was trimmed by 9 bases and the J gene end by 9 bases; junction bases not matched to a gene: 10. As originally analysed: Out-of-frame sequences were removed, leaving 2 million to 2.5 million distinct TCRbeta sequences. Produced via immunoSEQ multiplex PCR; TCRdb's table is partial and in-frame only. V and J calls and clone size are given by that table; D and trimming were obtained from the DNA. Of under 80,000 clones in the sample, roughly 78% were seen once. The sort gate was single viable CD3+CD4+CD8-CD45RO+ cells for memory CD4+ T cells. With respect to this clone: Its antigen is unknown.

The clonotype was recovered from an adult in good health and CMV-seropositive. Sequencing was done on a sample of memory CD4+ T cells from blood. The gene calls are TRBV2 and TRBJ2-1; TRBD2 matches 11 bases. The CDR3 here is CASLPLAGVGEQFF. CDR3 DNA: TGTGCCAGTCTCCCACTAGCGGGAGTTGGTGAGCAGTTCTTC. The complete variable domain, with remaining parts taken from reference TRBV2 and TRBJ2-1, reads EPEVTQTPSHQVTQMGQEVILRCVPISNHLYFYWYRQILGQKVEFLVSFYNNEISEKSEIFDDQFSVERPDGSNFTLKIRSTKLEDSAMYFCASLPLAGVGEQFFGPGTRLTVL.